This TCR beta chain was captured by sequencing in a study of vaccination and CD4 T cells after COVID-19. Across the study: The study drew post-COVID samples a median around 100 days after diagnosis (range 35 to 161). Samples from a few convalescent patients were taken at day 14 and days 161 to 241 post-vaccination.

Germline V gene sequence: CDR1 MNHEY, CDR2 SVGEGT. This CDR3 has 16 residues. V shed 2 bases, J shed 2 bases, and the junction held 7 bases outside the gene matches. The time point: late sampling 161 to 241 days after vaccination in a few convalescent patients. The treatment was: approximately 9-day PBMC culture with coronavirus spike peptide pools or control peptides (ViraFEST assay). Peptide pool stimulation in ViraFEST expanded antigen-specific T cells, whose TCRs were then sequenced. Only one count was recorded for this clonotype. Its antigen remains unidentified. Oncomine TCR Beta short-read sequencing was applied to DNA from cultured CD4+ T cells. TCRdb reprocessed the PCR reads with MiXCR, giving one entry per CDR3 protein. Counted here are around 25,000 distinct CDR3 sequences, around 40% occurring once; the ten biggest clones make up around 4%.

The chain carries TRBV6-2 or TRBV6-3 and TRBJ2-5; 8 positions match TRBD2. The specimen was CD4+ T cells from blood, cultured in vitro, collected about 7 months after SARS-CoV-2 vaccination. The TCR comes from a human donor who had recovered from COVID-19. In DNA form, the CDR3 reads TGTGCCAGCAGTTACGGCCGGGGGGGCAGACAAGAGACCCAGTACTTC. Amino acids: CASSYGRGGRQETQYF.